This TCR beta chain was recorded in a study of T cell responses to AZD1222 COVID-19 vaccine. Some clones are missing from TCRdb's copy, which holds only in-frame ones; the method was immunoSEQ multiplex PCR. Here the sample spans nearly 110,000 clones, more than 70% being singletons. Sequenced here: peripheral blood, sampled on day 0 of AZD1222 vaccination. This TCR derives from an adult in good health.

In DNA, the CDR3 is TGCGCCAGCAGCACGGAGGGGATCCACAATGAGCAGTTCTTC. Translating it yields CASSTEGIHNEQFF. The chain uses TRBV5-1 and TRBJ2-1, with D possibly matching TRBD2 (6 bases). V gave up 4 bases and J gave up 5 bases, with 13 bases separating them. The CDR3 totals 14 residues. CDR1 SGHRS and CDR2 YFSETQ come from the germline V gene.